This record covers a single T cell receptor (beta chain). This entry comes from a study of blood T cell repertoires in COVID-19. Study-level information: Specimens from acute and convalescent COVID-19 originated in the United States, Italy and Spain.

Trimming pared 3 bases from V and 7 bases from J, leaving 22 bases between. This CDR3 region has 16 residues. Germline V lookup: CDR1 SGHNT, CDR2 YYREEE (reference sequence). How the authors handled the data: Amplification of reference gene primers provided the estimated nucleated cell counts. The assay was immunoSEQ multiplex PCR, and TCRdb's table has in-frame clones only and misses some. Clone size and V and J calls were adopted from that table, with D and trimming inferred from the DNA. The sample shows a few hundred thousand clones, over 75% of them seen only once. The receptor was derived from a woman aged 25 to 45 with COVID-19, enrolled during active disease. The genes are TRBV5-4 and TRBJ1-1, with a possible D match to TRBD1 (6 bases). The specimen was peripheral blood. The CDR3 DNA sequence: TGTGCCAGCAGCTCCGACCCGACAGGCGAGACCGGTGAAGCTTTCTTT. This gives the protein CASSSDPTGETGEAFF.